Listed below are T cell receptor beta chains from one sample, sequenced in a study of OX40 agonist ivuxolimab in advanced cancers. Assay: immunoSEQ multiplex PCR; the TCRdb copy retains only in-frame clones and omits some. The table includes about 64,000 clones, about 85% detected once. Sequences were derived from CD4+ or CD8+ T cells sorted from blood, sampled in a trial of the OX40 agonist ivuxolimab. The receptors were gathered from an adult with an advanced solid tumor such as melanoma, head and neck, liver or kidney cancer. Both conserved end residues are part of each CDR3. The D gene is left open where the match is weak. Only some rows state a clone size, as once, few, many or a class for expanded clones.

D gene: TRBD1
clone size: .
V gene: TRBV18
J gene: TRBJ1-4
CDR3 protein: CASSSDRAEKLFF
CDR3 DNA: TGTGCCAGCTCATCCGACAGGGCTGAAAAACTGTTTTTT

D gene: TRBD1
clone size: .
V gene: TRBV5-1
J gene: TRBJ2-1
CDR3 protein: CASSVGQGNYNEQFF
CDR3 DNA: TGCGCCAGCAGCGTCGGACAGGGAAACTACAATGAGCAGTTCTTC

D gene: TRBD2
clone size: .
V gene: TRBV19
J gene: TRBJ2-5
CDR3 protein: CASSITSGSRETQYF
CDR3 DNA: TGTGCCAGTAGTATTACTAGCGGGAGTAGAGAGACCCAGTACTTC

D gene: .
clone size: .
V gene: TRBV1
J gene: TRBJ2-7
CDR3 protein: CTSSQDGTSGRVAYEQYF
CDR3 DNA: TGCACCAGCAGCCAGGACGGGACTAGCGGGAGGGTCGCCTACGAGCAGTACTTC

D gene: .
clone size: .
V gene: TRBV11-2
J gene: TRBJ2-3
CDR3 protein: CASSLDRATDTQYF
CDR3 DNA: TGTGCCAGCAGCTTAGATCGTGCTACAGATACGCAGTATTTT

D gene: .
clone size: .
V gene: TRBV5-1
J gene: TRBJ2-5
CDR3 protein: CASRQPGSLNQETQYF
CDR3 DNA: TGCGCCAGCAGACAACCGGGGTCACTAAACCAAGAGACCCAGTACTTC

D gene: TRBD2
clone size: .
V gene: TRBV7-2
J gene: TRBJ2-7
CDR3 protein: CASSASSGRYEQYF
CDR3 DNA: TGTGCCAGCAGCGCATCTAGCGGGAGATACGAGCAGTACTTC

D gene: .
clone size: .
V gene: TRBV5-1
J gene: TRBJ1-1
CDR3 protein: CASSYGQNTEAFF
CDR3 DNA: TGCGCCAGCAGCTATGGACAGAACACTGAAGCTTTCTTT

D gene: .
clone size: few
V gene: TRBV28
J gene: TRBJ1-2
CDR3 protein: CASSLAGSVGYTF
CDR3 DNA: TGTGCCAGCAGTTTAGCAGGGTCTGTTGGCTACACCTTC

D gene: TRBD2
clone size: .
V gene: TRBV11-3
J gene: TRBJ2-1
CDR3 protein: CASSLEGGGTYNEQFF
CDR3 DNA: TGTGCCAGCAGCCTCGAGGGCGGGGGAACCTACAATGAGCAGTTCTTC

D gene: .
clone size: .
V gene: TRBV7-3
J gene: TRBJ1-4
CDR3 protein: CASSLTPGEKLFF
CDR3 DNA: TGTGCCAGCAGCTTAACCCCTGGGGAAAAACTGTTTTTT

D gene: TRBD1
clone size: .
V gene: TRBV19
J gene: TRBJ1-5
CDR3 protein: CASRRQGAGQPQHF
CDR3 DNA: TGTGCCAGTAGGAGACAGGGGGCAGGTCAGCCCCAGCATTTT

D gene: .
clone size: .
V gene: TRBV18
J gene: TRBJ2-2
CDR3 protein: CASSPRVGGELFF
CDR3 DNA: TGTGCCAGCTCACCACGAGTTGGCGGGGAGCTGTTTTTT

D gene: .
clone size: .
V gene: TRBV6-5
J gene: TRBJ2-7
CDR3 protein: CASTNPQGTYEQYF
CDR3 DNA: TGTGCCAGCACCAACCCCCAGGGAACCTACGAGCAGTACTTC

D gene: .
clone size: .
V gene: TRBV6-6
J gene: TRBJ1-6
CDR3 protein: CASSPLDSPLHF
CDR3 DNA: TGTGCCAGCAGCCCGTTAGATTCACCCCTCCACTTT

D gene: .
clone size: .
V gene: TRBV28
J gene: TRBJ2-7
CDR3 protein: CASGFIVHEQYF
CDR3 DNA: TGTGCCAGCGGTTTTATCGTGCATGAGCAGTACTTC

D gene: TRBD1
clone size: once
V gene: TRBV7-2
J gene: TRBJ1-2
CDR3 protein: CASSSGTGEIGYTF
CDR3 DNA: TGTGCCAGCAGCTCAGGGACAGGGGAGATTGGCTACACCTTC

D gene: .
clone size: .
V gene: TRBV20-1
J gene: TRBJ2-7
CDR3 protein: CSATLSYEQYF
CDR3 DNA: TGCAGTGCTACCCTTTCCTACGAGCAGTACTTC

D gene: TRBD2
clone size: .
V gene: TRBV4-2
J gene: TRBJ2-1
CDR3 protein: CASSQARRGGFYNEQFF
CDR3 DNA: TGTGCCAGCAGCCAAGCCCGGCGGGGGGGATTTTACAATGAGCAGTTCTTC

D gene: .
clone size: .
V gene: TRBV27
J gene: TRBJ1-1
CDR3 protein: CASSYRTETEAFF
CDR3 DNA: TGTGCCAGCAGTTATCGGACAGAAACAGAAGCTTTCTTT

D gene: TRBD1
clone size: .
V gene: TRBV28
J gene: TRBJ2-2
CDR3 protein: CASSSYRGLNTGELFF
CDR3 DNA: TGTGCCAGCAGTTCGTACAGGGGGCTCAACACCGGGGAGCTGTTTTTT

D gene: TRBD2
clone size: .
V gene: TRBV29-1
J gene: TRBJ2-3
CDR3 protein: CSVVIAQRGSTDTQYF
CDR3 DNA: TGCAGCGTTGTAATCGCCCAGCGGGGTAGCACAGATACGCAGTATTTT

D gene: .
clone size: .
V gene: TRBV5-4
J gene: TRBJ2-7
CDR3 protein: CASSLYSYEQYF
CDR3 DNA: TGTGCCAGCAGCTTGTACAGCTACGAGCAGTACTTC

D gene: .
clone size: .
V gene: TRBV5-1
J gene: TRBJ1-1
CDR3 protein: CASSFEGNTEAFF
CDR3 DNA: TGCGCCAGCAGCTTCGAGGGGAACACTGAAGCTTTCTTT

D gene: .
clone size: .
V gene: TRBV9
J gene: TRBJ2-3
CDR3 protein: CASSPTGPALGTDTQYF
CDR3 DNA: TGTGCCAGCAGCCCCACGGGACCGGCCCTCGGCACAGATACGCAGTATTTT

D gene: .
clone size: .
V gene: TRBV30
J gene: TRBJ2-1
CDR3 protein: CAWSGIDDSYNEQFF
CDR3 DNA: TGTGCCTGGAGTGGTATAGACGATTCCTACAATGAGCAGTTCTTC

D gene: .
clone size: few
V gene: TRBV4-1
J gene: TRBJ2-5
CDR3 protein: CASSQDRQAGQETQYF
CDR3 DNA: TGCGCCAGCAGCCAAGATAGGCAGGCAGGACAAGAGACCCAGTACTTC

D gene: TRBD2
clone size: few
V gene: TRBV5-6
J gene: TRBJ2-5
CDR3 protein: CASSLRTLGGETQYF
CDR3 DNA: TGTGCCAGCAGCTTGAGGACACTGGGAGGGGAGACCCAGTACTTC

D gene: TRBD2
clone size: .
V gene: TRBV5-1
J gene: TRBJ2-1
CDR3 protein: CASSVSSGANNEQFF
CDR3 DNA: TGCGCCAGCAGCGTATCTAGCGGAGCGAACAATGAGCAGTTCTTC

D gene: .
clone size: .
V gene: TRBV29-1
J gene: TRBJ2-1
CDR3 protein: CSGGLGEEIGEQFF
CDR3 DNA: TGCAGCGGGGGTTTGGGGGAGGAGATCGGTGAGCAGTTCTTC

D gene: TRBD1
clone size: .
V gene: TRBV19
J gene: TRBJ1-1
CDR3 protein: CASILDRNNPEAFF
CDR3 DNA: TGTGCCAGTATCCTGGACAGGAATAATCCTGAAGCTTTCTTT

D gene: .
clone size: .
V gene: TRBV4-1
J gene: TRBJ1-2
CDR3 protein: CASSQEVTVNYGYTF
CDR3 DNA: TGCGCCAGCAGCCAAGAAGTAACAGTTAACTATGGCTACACCTTC

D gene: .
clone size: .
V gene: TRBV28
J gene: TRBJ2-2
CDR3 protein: CASMPSDRNTGELFF
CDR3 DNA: TGTGCCAGCATGCCCTCTGACAGGAACACCGGGGAGCTGTTTTTT

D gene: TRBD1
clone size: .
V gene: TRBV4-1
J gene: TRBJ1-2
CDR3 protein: CASSQDGTGGYTF
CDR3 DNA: TGCGCCAGCAGCCAAGATGGGACAGGGGGCTACACCTTC

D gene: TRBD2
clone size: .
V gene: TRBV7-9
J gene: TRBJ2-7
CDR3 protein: CASSFGLAGYEQYF
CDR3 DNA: TGTGCCAGCAGCTTCGGACTAGCGGGGTACGAGCAGTACTTC

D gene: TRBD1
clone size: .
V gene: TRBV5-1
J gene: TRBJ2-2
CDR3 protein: CASSSQGARSTGELFF
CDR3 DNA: TGCGCCAGCAGCTCACAGGGGGCGCGGAGCACCGGGGAGCTGTTTTTT

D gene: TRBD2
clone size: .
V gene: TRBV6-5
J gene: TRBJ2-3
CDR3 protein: CASTTSGGTDTQYF
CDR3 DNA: TGTGCCAGCACGACTAGCGGGGGTACAGATACGCAGTATTTT

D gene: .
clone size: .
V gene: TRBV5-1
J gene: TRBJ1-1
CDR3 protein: CASSPLQDMNTEAFF
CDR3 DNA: TGCGCCAGCAGCCCATTACAGGATATGAACACTGAAGCTTTCTTT

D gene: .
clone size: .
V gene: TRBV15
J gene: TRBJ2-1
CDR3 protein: CATSREGYEQFF
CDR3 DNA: TGTGCCACCAGCAGAGAAGGATATGAGCAGTTCTTC

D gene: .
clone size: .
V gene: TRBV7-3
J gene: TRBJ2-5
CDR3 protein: CASSLSSNQETQYF
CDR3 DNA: TGTGCCAGCAGCTTATCGTCTAATCAAGAGACCCAGTACTTC

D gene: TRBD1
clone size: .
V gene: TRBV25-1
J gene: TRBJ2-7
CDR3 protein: CASSEVGTGSYEQYF
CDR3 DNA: TGTGCCAGCAGTGAGGTCGGGACAGGGTCCTACGAGCAGTACTTC

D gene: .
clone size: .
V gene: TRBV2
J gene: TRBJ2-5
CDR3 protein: CASSEVWTKQETQYF
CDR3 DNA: TGTGCCAGCAGTGAGGTCTGGACTAAGCAAGAGACCCAGTACTTC

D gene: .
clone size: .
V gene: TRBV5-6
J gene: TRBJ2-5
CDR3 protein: CASTLRVAKGTQYF
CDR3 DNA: TGTGCCAGCACCCTCCGGGTGGCGAAAGGGACCCAGTACTTC

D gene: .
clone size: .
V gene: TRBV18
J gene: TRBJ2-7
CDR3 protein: CASSPNPYEQYF
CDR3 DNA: TGTGCCAGCTCACCGAACCCCTACGAGCAGTACTTC

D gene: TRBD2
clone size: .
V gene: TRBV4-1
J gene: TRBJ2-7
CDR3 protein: CASSQAGLADYEQYF
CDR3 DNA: TGCGCCAGCAGCCAAGCGGGACTAGCGGACTACGAGCAGTACTTC

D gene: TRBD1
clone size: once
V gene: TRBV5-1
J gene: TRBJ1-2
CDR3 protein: CASSSIGTGDGYTF
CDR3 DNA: TGCGCCAGCAGCTCAATTGGGACAGGCGATGGCTACACCTTC

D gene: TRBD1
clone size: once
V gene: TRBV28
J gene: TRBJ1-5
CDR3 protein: CASSPTGQGLNQPQHF
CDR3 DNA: TGTGCCAGCAGTCCAACCGGACAGGGTCTAAATCAGCCCCAGCATTTT

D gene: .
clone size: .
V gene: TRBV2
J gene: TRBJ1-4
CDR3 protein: CASTETEINEKLFF
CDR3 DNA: TGTGCCAGCACCGAAACCGAAATTAATGAAAAACTGTTTTTT

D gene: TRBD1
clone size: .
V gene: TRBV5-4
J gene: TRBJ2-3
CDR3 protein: CASSPTGATDTQYF
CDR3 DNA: TGTGCCAGCAGCCCAACAGGGGCCACAGATACGCAGTATTTT

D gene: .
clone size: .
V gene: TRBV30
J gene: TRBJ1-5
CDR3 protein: CAWSVQDRQPQHF
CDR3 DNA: TGTGCCTGGAGTGTTCAGGATCGTCAGCCCCAGCATTTT

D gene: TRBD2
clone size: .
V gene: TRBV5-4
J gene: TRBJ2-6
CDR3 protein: CASSSTSGFSGANVLTF
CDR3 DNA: TGTGCCAGCAGCTCGACTAGCGGCTTCTCTGGGGCCAACGTCCTGACTTTC

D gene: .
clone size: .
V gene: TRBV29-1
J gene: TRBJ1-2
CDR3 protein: CSVRLGSARYTF
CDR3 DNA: TGCAGCGTGCGACTTGGGTCTGCTCGCTACACCTTC

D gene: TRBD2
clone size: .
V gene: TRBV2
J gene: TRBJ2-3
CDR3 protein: CASRTRGLSPSTDTQYF
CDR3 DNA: TGTGCCAGCAGAACTCGGGGACTATCTCCCAGCACAGATACGCAGTATTTT

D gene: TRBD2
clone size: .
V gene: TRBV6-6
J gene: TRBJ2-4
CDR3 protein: CASSYSGGGVQYF
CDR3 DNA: TGTGCCAGCAGTTACTCGGGCGGGGGGGTTCAGTACTTC

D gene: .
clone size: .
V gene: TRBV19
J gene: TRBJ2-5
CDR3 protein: CASSLSGGLSETQYF
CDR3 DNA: TGTGCCAGTAGCCTATCGGGGGGCTTAAGCGAGACCCAGTACTTC

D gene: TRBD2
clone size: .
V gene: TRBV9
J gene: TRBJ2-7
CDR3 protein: CASSVDLGLAGGPYEQYF
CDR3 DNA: TGTGCCAGCAGCGTAGATTTGGGACTAGCGGGGGGGCCCTACGAGCAGTACTTC

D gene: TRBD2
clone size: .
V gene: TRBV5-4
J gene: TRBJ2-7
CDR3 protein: CASSSGTRSSYEQYF
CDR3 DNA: TGTGCCAGCAGCTCCGGGACTAGGAGCTCCTACGAGCAGTACTTC

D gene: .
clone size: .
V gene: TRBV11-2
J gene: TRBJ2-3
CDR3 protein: CASSWGSSSTDTQYF
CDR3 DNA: TGTGCCAGCAGCTGGGGTTCCTCTAGCACAGATACGCAGTATTTT

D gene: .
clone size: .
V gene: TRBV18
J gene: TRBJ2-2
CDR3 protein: CASSKQGNTGELFF
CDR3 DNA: TGTGCCAGCTCAAAACAGGGTAACACCGGGGAGCTGTTTTTT

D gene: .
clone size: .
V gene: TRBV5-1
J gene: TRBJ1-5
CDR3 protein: CASSPGVEYQPQHF
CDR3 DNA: TGCGCCAGCAGCCCAGGGGTAGAGTATCAGCCCCAGCATTTT